A selection of T cell receptor beta chains follows, all from one sample in a study of T cells in Graves' hyperthyroidism and ophthalmopathy. MiXCR, applied by TCRdb to the multiplex PCR reads, yields one record per CDR3 protein. Here the sample spans more than 500,000 distinct CDR3 sequences, under 60% being singletons. The sequenced sample was peripheral blood or thyroid tissue (not recorded which). These receptors were collected from an adult woman with Graves' disease, either hyperthyroidism or ophthalmopathy (not recorded which). CDR3s include the opening cysteine and the closing phenylalanine or tryptophan. D genes are given only for firm matches. Some rows mark clone size as missing; the rest say once, few, many or name a class of expanded clone.

TRBV7-9	TRBJ2-5	15	TRBD2	many	CASSSLAGYQETQYF	TGTGCCAGCAGTTCGCTAGCGGGATACCAAGAGACCCAGTACTTC
TRBV4-1	TRBJ2-7	12	NA	many	CASSPRRGEQYF	TGCGCCAGCAGCCCCAGAAGGGGTGAGCAGTACTTC
TRBV15	TRBJ1-1	14	NA	many	CATSRDPGAAEAFF	TGTGCCACCAGCAGAGATCCGGGGGCGGCTGAAGCTTTCTTT
TRBV10-1	TRBJ2-2	17	TRBD2	NA	CASSAGLASPDTGELFF	TGCGCCAGCAGTGCCGGACTAGCCTCACCCGACACCGGGGAGCTGTTTTTT
TRBV20-1	TRBJ2-5	16	NA	NA	CSASLGRAFFQETQYF	TGCAGTGCTAGTCTCGGGAGAGCCTTCTTCCAAGAGACCCAGTACTTC
TRBV7-9	TRBJ1-1	15	TRBD1	many	CASSPTDRGNTEAFF	TGTGCCAGCAGCCCGACGGACAGGGGGAACACTGAAGCTTTCTTT
TRBV6-1	TRBJ2-7	14	NA	NA	CASSKGGGSYEQYF	TGTGCCAGCAGTAAAGGGGGGGGCTCCTACGAGCAGTACTTC
TRBV3-1	TRBJ2-2	16	TRBD2	NA	CASSPIGGRYTGELFF	TGTGCCAGCAGCCCCATCGGCGGGAGGTACACCGGGGAGCTGTTTTTT
TRBV24-1	TRBJ1-5	15	NA	NA	CVTSPSWGSKQPQHF	TGTGTCACCAGCCCCTCGTGGGGGAGCAAGCAGCCCCAGCATTTT
TRBV7-2	TRBJ2-2	15	TRBD1	NA	CASGNRGWSTGELFF	TGTGCCAGCGGGAACAGGGGTTGGAGCACCGGGGAGCTGTTTTTT
TRBV20-1	TRBJ1-1	13	NA	many	CSARGPLGTEAFF	TGCAGTGCTAGAGGTCCCCTGGGCACTGAAGCTTTCTTT
TRBV6-1	TRBJ2-2	15	NA	NA	CASSEESANTGELFF	TGTGCCAGCAGTGAAGAATCCGCGAACACCGGGGAGCTGTTTTTT
TRBV7-8	TRBJ1-5	15	NA	NA	CASSVGDWRVQPQHF	TGTGCCAGCAGCGTGGGGGACTGGAGGGTTCAGCCCCAGCATTTT
TRBV2	TRBJ1-2	15	NA	NA	CASSHRLEGVNGYTF	TGTGCCAGCAGCCACCGCTTGGAGGGAGTGAATGGCTACACCTTC
TRBV7-6	TRBJ1-4	15	TRBD1	NA	CASSSLDRTSEKLFF	TGTGCCAGCAGCTCGCTGGACAGGACATCGGAAAAACTGTTTTTT
TRBV12-3/TRBV12-4	TRBJ1-1	11	NA	many	CASRGPIEAFF	TGTGCCAGCAGGGGTCCTATTGAAGCTTTCTTT
TRBV15	TRBJ1-2	13	NA	NA	CATSSLGPGGYTF	TGTGCCACCAGCAGCTTAGGGCCGGGTGGCTACACCTTC
TRBV7-8	TRBJ2-7	15	TRBD2	NA	CASSLAPSGTFEQYF	TGTGCCAGCAGCTTAGCGCCTAGCGGGACTTTCGAGCAGTACTTC
TRBV20-1	TRBJ1-1	10	NA	many	CSVERDRRFF	TGCAGTGTCGAAAGGGACCGACGTTTCTTT
TRBV9	TRBJ2-2	15	NA	NA	CASSGAGTNTGELFF	TGTGCCAGCAGCGGGGCGGGTACGAACACCGGGGAGCTGTTTTTT
TRBV7-2	TRBJ1-2	16	NA	many	CASSYPTSRGTYGYTF	TGTGCCAGCAGCTATCCGACCTCGCGGGGGACCTATGGCTACACCTTC
TRBV25-1	TRBJ1-2	13	TRBD1	many	CASSVTGTAIIHF	TGTGCCAGCAGCGTAACGGGGACAGCAATTATCCACTTC
TRBV9	TRBJ1-2	15	NA	NA	CASSVEQGLNYGYTF	TGTGCCAGCAGCGTAGAACAAGGTCTTAACTATGGCTACACCTTC
TRBV7-3	TRBJ2-2	14	TRBD2	many	CATAPGLATGELFF	TGTGCCACTGCGCCGGGACTAGCGACCGGGGAGCTGTTTTTT
TRBV20-1	TRBJ2-2	15	NA	many	CSASRGGRDTGELFF	TGCAGTGCTAGCAGGGGGGGGCGAGACACCGGGGAGCTGTTTTTT
TRBV12-3/TRBV12-4	TRBJ2-5	14	NA	many	CASRGGQLQETQYF	TGTGCCAGCAGAGGCGGACAGCTACAAGAGACCCAGTACTTC
TRBV2	TRBJ1-3	18	NA	NA	CASSETGPLNLSGNTIYF	TGTGCCAGCAGTGAAACGGGCCCATTAAACCTCTCTGGAAACACCATATATTTT
TRBV6-1	TRBJ1-2	12	NA	many	CASSEFGGGYTF	TGTGCCAGCAGTGAATTTGGTGGCGGCTACACCTTC
TRBV4-2	TRBJ1-1	12	NA	NA	CASTLRETEAFF	TGTGCCAGCACCCTGCGGGAGACTGAAGCTTTCTTT
TRBV5-4	TRBJ1-2	12	NA	NA	CAREGGRDGYTF	TGTGCTAGAGAGGGGGGGAGGGACGGCTACACCTTC
TRBV5-1	TRBJ1-4	14	TRBD1	NA	CASSLGQGAAKLFF	TGCGCCAGCAGCTTGGGACAGGGGGCAGCAAAACTGTTTTTT
TRBV20-1	TRBJ1-1	13	NA	NA	CSANRGAPTEAFF	TGCAGTGCTAATCGGGGCGCCCCCACTGAAGCTTTCTTT
TRBV20-1	TRBJ1-4	16	TRBD1	many	CSARDPTGGTNEKLFF	TGCAGTGCTAGAGATCCGACAGGGGGCACTAATGAAAAACTGTTTTTT
TRBV20-1	TRBJ2-2	14	TRBD1	once	CSASRDRDTGELFF	TGCAGTGCTAGTCGCGACAGGGACACCGGGGAGCTGTTTTTT
TRBV2	TRBJ2-7	13	NA	many	CASTPAPDVEQYF	TGTGCCAGCACCCCGGCCCCCGATGTAGAGCAGTACTTC
TRBV20-1	TRBJ2-5	17	NA	NA	CSAIGLRMGAGQETQYF	TGCAGTGCTATTGGTCTTCGCATGGGCGCGGGACAAGAGACCCAGTACTTC
TRBV20-1	TRBJ1-6	14	NA	once	CSARGAGWHSPLHF	TGCAGTGCCAGAGGAGCAGGGTGGCACTCACCCCTCCACTTT
TRBV28	TRBJ2-7	14	NA	few	CASSLAGSGSEQYF	TGTGCCAGCAGTTTAGCCGGGAGCGGTTCCGAGCAGTACTTC
TRBV6-6	TRBJ1-4	14	NA	NA	CASSEPGGGEKLFF	TGTGCCAGCAGTGAGCCCGGGGGGGGTGAAAAACTGTTTTTT
TRBV10-2	TRBJ1-1	13	NA	NA	CASSESGATEAFF	TGCGCCAGCAGTGAGTCCGGGGCCACTGAAGCTTTCTTT
TRBV28	TRBJ2-2	15	NA	few	CASSLQRTNTGELFF	TGTGCCAGCAGTTTACAGCGGACGAACACCGGGGAGCTGTTTTTT
TRBV29-1	TRBJ2-7	13	NA	NA	CSSRTASSYEQYF	TGCAGCTCCCGGACAGCGAGCTCCTACGAGCAGTACTTC
TRBV20-1	TRBJ1-2	15	TRBD1	many	CSARDSPGGAYGYTF	TGCAGTGCTAGAGATTCGCCAGGGGGCGCCTATGGCTACACCTTC
TRBV7-2	TRBJ1-6	16	TRBD1	NA	CASSLDRENYNSPLHF	TGTGCCAGCAGCTTGGACAGGGAGAACTATAATTCACCCCTCCACTTT
TRBV2	TRBJ2-3	13	NA	NA	CASSVGAADTQYF	TGTGCCAGCAGTGTTGGGGCCGCGGATACGCAGTATTTT
TRBV4-1	TRBJ1-2	16	TRBD1	many	CASSHPPPRQGGGYTF	TGCGCCAGCAGCCATCCTCCGCCCCGACAGGGAGGTGGCTACACCTTC
TRBV5-8	TRBJ1-5	15	NA	many	CASSLVGTSNQPQHF	TGTGCCAGCAGCTTGGTGGGGACTAGCAATCAGCCCCAGCATTTT
TRBV7-2	TRBJ1-1	14	TRBD1	NA	CASSPDRGRSEAFF	TGTGCCAGCAGCCCGGACAGGGGGCGGTCTGAAGCTTTCTTT
TRBV12-3/TRBV12-4	TRBJ2-7	20	TRBD2	many	CASSPSAGLAGGNSSYEQYF	TGTGCCAGCAGTCCCTCCGCGGGACTAGCGGGAGGGAATAGCTCCTACGAGCAGTACTTC
TRBV5-1	TRBJ2-5	16	NA	NA	CASGSGGNGLRGTQYF	TGCGCCAGCGGCTCGGGCGGAAATGGATTAAGGGGGACCCAGTACTTC
TRBV7-9	TRBJ1-1	13	NA	NA	CASSPTGGAEAFF	TGTGCCAGCAGCCCCACCGGTGGGGCTGAAGCTTTCTTT
TRBV7-2	TRBJ2-7	17	NA	NA	CASSFRIRRETSYEQYF	TGTGCCAGCAGCTTCCGAATCCGAAGGGAGACCTCTTACGAGCAGTACTTC
TRBV7-9	TRBJ2-5	15	NA	many	CASSPTDGRVETQYF	TGTGCCAGCAGCCCAACGGACGGCAGGGTCGAGACCCAGTACTTC
TRBV19	TRBJ2-2	16	NA	NA	CASSMIGRSNTGELFF	TGTGCCAGTAGTATGATCGGCAGGTCGAACACCGGGGAGCTGTTTTTT
TRBV10-3	TRBJ1-5	16	NA	many	CAISESGSGLGQPQHF	TGTGCCATCAGTGAGTCAGGGTCGGGGTTGGGGCAGCCCCAGCATTTT
TRBV7-2	TRBJ2-1	11	TRBD2	few	CASSWGLVPFF	TGTGCCAGCAGCTGGGGACTAGTTCCGTTCTTC
TRBV6-1	TRBJ2-2	13	NA	many	CASIDVNTGELFF	TGTGCCAGCATAGATGTGAACACCGGGGAGCTGTTTTTT
TRBV7-9	TRBJ2-5	14	NA	few	CASSLEGSQETQYF	TGTGCCAGCAGCTTAGAGGGCAGTCAAGAGACCCAGTACTTC
TRBV4-3	TRBJ1-1	15	NA	NA	CASSQADQGYTEAFF	TGCGCCAGCAGCCAAGCCGATCAGGGTTACACTGAAGCTTTCTTT